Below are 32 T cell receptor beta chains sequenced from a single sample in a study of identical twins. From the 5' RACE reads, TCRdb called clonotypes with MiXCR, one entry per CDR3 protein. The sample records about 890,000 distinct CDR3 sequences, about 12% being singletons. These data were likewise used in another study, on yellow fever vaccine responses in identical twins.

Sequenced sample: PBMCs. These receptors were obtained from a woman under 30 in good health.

The CDR3: CASSDYPGQASYEQYF. The DNA for the CDR3 is TGTGCCAGCAGTGACTACCCCGGACAAGCATCCTACGAGCAGTACTTC. The chain combines TRBV27 with TRBJ2-7; D may correspond to TRBD1 or TRBD2 (5 bases each). CDR3 length: 16 residues. Germline V gene sequence: CDR1 MNHEY, CDR2 SMNVEV (reference sequence). Trimming cost V 5 bases and J 1 base, with 18 bases left between them.

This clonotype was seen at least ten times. The CDR3 bases are TGTGCCAGCAGTGACGAGGGGTTGTCTGGCTACACCTTC. It is translated as CASSDEGLSGYTF. The V call is TRBV25-1, the J call TRBJ1-2; possibly TRBD1 for D (5 bases). V was shortened by 3 bases and J by 7 bases, with 12 bases between the two germline ends. The CDR3 runs to 13 residues. CDR1 is MGHDK and CDR2 is SYGVNS in the germline V gene.

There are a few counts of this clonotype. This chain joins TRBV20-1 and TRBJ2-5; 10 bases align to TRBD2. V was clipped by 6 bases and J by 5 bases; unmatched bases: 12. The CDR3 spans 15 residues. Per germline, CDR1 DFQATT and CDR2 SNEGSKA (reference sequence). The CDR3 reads CSAPAPAGGLETQYF. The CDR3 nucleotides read TGCAGTGCCCCGGCTCCAGCGGGGGGGCTGGAGACCCAGTACTTC.

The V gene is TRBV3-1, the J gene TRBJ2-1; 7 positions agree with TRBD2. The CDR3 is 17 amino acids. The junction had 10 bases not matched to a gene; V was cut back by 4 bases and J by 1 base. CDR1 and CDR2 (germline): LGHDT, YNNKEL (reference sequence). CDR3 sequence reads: CASSRVLAGESYNEQFF. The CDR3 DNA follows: TGTGCCAGCAGCCGGGTATTGGCGGGAGAGTCCTACAATGAGCAGTTCTTC.

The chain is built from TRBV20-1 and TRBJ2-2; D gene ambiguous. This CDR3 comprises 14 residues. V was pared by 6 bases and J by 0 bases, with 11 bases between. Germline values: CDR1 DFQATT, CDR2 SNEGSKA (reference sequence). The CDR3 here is CSAPQGPNTGELFF. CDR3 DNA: TGCAGTGCGCCACAAGGCCCGAACACCGGGGAGCTGTTTTTT.

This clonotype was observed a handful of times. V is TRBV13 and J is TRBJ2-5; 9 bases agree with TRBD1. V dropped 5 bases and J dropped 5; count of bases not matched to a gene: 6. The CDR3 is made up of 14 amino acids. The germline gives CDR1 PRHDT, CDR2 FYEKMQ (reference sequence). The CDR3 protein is CASSGDRVLETQYF. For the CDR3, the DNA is TGTGCCAGCAGCGGGGACAGGGTATTGGAGACCCAGTACTTC.

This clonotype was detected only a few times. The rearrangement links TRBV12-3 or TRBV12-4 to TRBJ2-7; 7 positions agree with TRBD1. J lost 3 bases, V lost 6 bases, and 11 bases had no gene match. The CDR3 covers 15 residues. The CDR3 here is CASSPRGAGGYEQYF. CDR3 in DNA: TGTGCCAGCAGCCCCCGGGGAGCAGGGGGCTACGAGCAGTACTTC.

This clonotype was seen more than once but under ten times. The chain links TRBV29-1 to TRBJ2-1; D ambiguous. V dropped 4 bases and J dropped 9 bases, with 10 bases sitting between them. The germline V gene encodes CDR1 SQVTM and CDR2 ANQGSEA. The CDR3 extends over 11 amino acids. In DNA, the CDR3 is TGCAGCGTTGGGGCGTTAGGTGAGCAGTTCTTC. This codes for CSVGALGEQFF.

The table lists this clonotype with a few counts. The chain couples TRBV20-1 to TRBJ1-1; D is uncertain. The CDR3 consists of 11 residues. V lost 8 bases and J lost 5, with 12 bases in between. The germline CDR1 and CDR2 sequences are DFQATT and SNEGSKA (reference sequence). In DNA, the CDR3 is TGCAGTTCTCCTGTGGGGACTGAAGCTTTCTTT. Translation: CSSPVGTEAFF.

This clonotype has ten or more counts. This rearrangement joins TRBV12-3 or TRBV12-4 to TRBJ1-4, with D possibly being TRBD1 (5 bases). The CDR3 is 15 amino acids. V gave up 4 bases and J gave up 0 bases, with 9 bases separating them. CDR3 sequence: CASSSGGATNEKLFF. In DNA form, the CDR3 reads TGTGCCAGCAGTTCCGGGGGGGCAACTAATGAAAAACTGTTTTTT.

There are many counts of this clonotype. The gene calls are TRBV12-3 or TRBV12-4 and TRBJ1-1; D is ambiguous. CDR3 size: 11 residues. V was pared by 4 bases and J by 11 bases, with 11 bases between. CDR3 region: CASSSPSGAFF. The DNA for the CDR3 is TGTGCCAGCAGTTCCCCATCGGGGGCTTTCTTT.

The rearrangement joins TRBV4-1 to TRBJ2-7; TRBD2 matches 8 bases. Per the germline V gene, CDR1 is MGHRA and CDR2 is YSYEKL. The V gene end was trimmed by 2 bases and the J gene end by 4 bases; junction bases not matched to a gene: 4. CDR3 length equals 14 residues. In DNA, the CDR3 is TGCGCCAGCAGCCAACCGGGAGGGACGTACGAGCAGTACTTC. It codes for CASSQPGGTYEQYF.

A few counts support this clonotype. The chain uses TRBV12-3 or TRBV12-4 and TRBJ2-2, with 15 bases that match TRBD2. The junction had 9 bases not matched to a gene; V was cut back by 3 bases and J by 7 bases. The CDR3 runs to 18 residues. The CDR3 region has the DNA TGTGCCAGCAGTTTCTCGGGACTAGCGGGAGGTTATGGCGGGGAGCTGTTTTTT. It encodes CASSFSGLAGGYGGELFF.

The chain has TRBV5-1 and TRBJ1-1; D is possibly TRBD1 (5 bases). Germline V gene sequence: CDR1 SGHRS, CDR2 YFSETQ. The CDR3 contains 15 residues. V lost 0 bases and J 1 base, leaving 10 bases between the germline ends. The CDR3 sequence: CASSLAMQGNTEAFF. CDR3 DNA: TGCGCCAGCAGCTTGGCAATGCAGGGGAACACTGAAGCTTTCTTT.

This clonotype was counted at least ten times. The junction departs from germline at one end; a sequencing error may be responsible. The CDR3: CASSLGSSGANVLTF. The CDR3 bases are TGTGCCAGCAGCTTAGGCAGCTCTGGGGCCAACGTCCTGACTTTC. The chain joins TRBV5-1 to TRBJ2-6; D gene ambiguous. There are 15 residues in the CDR3. Germline V lookup: CDR1 SGHRS, CDR2 YFSETQ.

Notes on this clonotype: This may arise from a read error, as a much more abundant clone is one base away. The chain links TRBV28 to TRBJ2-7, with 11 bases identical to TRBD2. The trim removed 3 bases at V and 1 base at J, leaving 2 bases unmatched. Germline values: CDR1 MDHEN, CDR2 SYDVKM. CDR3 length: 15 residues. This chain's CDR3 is CASSFASGRSYEQYF. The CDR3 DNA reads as TGTGCCAGCAGTTTCGCTAGCGGGAGGTCCTACGAGCAGTACTTC.

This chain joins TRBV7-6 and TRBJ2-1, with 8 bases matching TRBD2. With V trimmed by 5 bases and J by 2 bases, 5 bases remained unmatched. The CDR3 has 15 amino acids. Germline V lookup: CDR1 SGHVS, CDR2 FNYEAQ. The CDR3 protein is CASSGSGRAYNEQFF. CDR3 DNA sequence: TGTGCCAGCAGCGGGAGCGGGAGAGCCTACAATGAGCAGTTCTTC.

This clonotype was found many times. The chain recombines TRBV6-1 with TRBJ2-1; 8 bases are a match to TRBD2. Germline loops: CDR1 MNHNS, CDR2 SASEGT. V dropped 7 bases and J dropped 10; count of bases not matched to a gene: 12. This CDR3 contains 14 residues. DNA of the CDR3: TGTGCCAGCAACCAACTAGCGGAGCAGGAGGAGCAGTTCTTC. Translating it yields CASNQLAEQEEQFF.

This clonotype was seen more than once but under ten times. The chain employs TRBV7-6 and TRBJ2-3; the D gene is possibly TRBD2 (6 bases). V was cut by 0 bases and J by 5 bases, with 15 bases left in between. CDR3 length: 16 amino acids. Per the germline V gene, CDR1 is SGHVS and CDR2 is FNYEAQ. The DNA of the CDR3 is TGTGCCAGCAGCTTAGCGCGGGTGACTAGTGGAGATACGCAGTATTTT. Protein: CASSLARVTSGDTQYF.

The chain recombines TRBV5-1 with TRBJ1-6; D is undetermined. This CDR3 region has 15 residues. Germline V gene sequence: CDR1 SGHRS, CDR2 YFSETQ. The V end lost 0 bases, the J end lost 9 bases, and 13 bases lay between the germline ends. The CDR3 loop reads CASSLAAVSSSPLHF. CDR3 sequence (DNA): TGCGCCAGCAGCTTGGCCGCGGTCAGTAGTTCACCCCTCCACTTT. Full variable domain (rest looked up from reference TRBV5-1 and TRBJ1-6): KAGVTQTPRYLIKTRGQQVTLSCSPISGHRSVSWYQQTPGQGLQFLFEYFSETQRNKGNFPGRFSGRQFSNSRSEMNVSTLELGDSALYLCASSLAAVSSSPLHFGNGTRLTVT.

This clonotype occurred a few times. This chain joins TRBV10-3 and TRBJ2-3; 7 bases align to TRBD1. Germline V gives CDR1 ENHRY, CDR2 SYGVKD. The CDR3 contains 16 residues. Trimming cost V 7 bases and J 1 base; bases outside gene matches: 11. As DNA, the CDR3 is TGTGCCATCACCCAGGACAGGCCGCCCCGCACAGATACGCAGTATTTT. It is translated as CAITQDRPPRTDTQYF.

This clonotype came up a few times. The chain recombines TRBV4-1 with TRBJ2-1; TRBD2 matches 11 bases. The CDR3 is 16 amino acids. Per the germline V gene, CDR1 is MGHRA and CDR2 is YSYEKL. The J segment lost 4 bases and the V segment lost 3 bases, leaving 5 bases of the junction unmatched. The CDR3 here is CASSQTTSGTYNEQFF. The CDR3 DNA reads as TGCGCCAGCAGCCAGACGACTAGCGGGACTTACAATGAGCAGTTCTTC.

This chain's CDR3 is CASSYTNYEQYF. As DNA, the CDR3 is TGTGCCAGCAGCTATACTAACTACGAGCAGTACTTC. V and J are TRBV12-3 or TRBV12-4 and TRBJ2-7; D is ambiguous. The ends were cut back, 6 bases at V and 3 bases at J, with 9 bases in the middle. CDR3 length equals 12 residues.

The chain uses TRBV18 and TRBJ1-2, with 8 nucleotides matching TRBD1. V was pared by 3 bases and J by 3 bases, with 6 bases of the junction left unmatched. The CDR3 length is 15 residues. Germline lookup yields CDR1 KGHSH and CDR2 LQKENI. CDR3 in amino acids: CASSPDGQGYYGYTF. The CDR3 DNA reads TGTGCCAGCTCACCGGACGGACAGGGCTACTATGGCTACACCTTC.

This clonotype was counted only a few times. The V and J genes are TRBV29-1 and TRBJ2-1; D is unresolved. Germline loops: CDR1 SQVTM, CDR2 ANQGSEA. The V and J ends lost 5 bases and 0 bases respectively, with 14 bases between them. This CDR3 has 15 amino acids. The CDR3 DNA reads TGCAGCGTTTCGACTCCTAGAATCTCCTACAATGAGCAGTTCTTC. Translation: CSVSTPRISYNEQFF.

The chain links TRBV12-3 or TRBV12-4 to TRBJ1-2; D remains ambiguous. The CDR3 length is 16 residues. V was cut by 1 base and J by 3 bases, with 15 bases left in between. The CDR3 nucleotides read TGTGCCAGCAGTTTAGAGGTACGGGCGTTCGACTATGGCTACACCTTC. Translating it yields CASSLEVRAFDYGYTF.

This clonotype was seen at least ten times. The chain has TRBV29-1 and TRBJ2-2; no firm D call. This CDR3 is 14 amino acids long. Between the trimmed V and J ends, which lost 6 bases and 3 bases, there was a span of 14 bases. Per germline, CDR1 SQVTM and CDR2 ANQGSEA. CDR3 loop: CSVETTWDTGELFF. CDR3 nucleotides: TGCAGCGTCGAGACAACCTGGGACACCGGGGAGCTGTTTTTT.

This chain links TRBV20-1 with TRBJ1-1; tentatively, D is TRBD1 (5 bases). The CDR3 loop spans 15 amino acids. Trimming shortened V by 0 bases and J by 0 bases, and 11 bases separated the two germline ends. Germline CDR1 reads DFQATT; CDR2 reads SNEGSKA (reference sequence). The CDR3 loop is CSARESRALNTEAFF. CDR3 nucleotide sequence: TGCAGTGCTAGAGAATCCAGGGCCTTGAACACTGAAGCTTTCTTT.

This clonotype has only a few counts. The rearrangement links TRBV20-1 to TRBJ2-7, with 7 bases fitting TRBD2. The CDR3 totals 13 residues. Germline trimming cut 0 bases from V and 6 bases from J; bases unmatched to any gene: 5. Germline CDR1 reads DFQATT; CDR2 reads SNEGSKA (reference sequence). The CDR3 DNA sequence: TGCAGTGCTAGAGAAGCGGGAAGTGGCGAGCAGTACTTC. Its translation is CSAREAGSGEQYF.

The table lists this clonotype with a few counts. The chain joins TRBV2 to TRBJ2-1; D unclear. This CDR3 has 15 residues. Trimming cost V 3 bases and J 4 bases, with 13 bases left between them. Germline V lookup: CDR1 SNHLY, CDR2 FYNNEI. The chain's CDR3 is CASSDYLWEYNEQFF. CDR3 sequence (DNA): TGTGCCAGCAGTGATTATCTCTGGGAATACAATGAGCAGTTCTTC.

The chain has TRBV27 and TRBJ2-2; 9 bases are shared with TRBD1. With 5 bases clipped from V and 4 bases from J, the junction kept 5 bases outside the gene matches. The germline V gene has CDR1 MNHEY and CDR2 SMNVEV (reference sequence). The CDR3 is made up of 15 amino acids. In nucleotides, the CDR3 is TGTGCCAGCAGTATGACAGGGGGGGCCACCGGGGAGCTGTTTTTT. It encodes CASSMTGGATGELFF.

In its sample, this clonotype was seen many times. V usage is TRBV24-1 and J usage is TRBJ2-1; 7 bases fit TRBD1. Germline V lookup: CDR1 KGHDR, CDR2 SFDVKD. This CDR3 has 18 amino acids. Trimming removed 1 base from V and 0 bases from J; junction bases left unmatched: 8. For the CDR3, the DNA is TGTGCCACCAGTGATTTCCAAACCCGACAGGGCTCCTACAATGAGCAGTTCTTC. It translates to CATSDFQTRQGSYNEQFF.